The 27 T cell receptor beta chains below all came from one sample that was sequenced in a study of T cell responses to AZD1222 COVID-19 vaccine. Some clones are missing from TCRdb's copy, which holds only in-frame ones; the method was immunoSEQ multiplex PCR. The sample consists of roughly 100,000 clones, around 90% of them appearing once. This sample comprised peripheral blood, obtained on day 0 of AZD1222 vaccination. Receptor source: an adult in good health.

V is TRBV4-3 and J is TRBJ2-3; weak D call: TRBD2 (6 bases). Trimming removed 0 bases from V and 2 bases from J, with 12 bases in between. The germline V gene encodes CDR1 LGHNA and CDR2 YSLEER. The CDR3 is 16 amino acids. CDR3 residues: CASSQDLEGFTDTQYF. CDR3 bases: TGCGCCAGCAGCCAAGATTTGGAGGGTTTCACAGATACGCAGTATTTT.

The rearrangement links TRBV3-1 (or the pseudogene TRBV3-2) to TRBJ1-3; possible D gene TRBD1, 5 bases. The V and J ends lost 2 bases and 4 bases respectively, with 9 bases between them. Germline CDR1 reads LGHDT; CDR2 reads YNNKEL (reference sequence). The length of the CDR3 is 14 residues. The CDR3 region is CASSQISGGNTIYF. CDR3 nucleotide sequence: TGTGCCAGCAGCCAAATCTCAGGGGGAAACACCATATATTTT.

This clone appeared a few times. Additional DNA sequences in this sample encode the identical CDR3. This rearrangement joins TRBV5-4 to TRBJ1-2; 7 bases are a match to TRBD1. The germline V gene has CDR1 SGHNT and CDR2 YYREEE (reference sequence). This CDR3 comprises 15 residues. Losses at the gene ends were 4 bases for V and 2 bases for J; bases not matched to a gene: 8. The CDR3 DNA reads TGTGCCAGCAGCCGGCCGACAGGGCTCAACTATGGCTACACCTTC. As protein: CASSRPTGLNYGYTF.

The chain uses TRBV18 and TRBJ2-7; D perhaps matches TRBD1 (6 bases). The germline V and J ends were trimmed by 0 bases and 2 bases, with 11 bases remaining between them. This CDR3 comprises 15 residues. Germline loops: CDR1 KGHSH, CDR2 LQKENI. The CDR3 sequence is CASSPPSGVPYEQYF. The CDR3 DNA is TGTGCCAGCTCACCACCGTCAGGGGTCCCCTACGAGCAGTACTTC.

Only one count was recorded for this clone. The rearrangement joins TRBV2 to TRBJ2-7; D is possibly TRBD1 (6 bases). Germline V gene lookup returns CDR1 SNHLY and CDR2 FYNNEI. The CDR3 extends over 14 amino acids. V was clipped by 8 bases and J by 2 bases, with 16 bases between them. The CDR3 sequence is CASGRDQGPYEQYF. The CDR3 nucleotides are TGTGCCAGCGGAAGGGATCAGGGGCCCTACGAGCAGTACTTC.

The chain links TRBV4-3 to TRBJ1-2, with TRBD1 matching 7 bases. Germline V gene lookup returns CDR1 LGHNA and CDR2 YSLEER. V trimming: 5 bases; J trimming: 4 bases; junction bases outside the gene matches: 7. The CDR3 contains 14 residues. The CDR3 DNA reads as TGCGCCAGCAGCGAACCCGGGACAGCCTATGGCTACACCTTC. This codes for CASSEPGTAYGYTF.

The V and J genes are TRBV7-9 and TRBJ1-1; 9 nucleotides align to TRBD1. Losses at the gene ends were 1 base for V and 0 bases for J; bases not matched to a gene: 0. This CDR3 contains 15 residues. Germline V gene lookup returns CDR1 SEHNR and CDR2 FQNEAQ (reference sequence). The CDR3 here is CASSLGDRVNTEAFF. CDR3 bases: TGTGCCAGCAGCTTAGGGGACAGGGTGAACACTGAAGCTTTCTTT.

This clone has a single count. The CDR3 region is CASSLTGDSNQPQHF. In DNA, the CDR3 is TGCGCCAGCAGCTTGACAGGAGATAGCAATCAGCCCCAGCATTTT. This chain joins TRBV5-1 and TRBJ1-5; tentatively, D is TRBD1 (5 bases). V was cut by 1 base and J by 0 bases, with 8 bases left in between. This CDR3 region has 15 residues. Looked up from germline, CDR1 is SGHRS and CDR2 is YFSETQ. Filled out from reference TRBV5-1 and TRBJ1-5, the complete variable domain reads KAGVTQTPRYLIKTRGQQVTLSCSPISGHRSVSWYQQTPGQGLQFLFEYFSETQRNKGNFPGRFSGRQFSNSRSEMNVSTLELGDSALYLCASSLTGDSNQPQHFGDGTRLSIL.

As DNA, the CDR3 is TGTGCCACCTCGGGGAGGAGCGGGGGCCAAGAGACCCAGTACTTC. Translation: CATSGRSGGQETQYF. The V and J genes are TRBV2 and TRBJ2-5; 8 bases are a match to TRBD2. The V and J ends lost 10 bases and 1 base, in that order; junction bases with no gene match: 11. The CDR3 is made up of 15 amino acids. Germline assignment: CDR1 SNHLY and CDR2 FYNNEI.

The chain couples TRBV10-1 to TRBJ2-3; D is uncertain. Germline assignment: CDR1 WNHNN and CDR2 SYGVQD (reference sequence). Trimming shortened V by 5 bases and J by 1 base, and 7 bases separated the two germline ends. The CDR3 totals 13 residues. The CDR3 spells CASSSLGTDTQYF. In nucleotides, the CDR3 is TGCGCCAGCAGTTCCCTCGGCACAGATACGCAGTATTTT.

The CDR3 DNA follows: TGTGCCAGCAGTAACCCCGGGACTCCCGGGTTTTTGTTTTTT. Its translation: CASSNPGTPGFLFF. V usage is TRBV6-2 or TRBV6-3 and J usage is TRBJ1-4; D possibly corresponds to TRBD1 (5 bases). The length of the CDR3 is 14 residues. V lost 5 bases and J 15 bases, leaving 22 bases between the germline ends. The germline CDR1 and CDR2 sequences are MNHEY and SVGEGT.

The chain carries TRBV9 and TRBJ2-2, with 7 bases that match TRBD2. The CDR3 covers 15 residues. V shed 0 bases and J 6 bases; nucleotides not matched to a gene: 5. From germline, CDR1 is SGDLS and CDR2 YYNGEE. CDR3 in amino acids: CASSVARGMAGELFF. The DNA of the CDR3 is TGTGCCAGCAGCGTAGCGCGGGGGATGGCCGGGGAGCTGTTTTTT.

In DNA, the CDR3 is TGTGCCACCAGCAGTGAACCGGGACAGCCCTATGGCTACACCTTC. Encoded protein: CATSSEPGQPYGYTF. This chain joins TRBV15 and TRBJ1-2; 7 nucleotides align to TRBD1. The CDR3 extends over 15 amino acids. The V gene end was trimmed by 3 bases and the J gene end by 4 bases; junction bases not matched to a gene: 8. Germline CDR1 LNHNV, CDR2 YYDKDF (reference sequence).

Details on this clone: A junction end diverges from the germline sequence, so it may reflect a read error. CDR3 sequence: CASSPGLAASYEQYF. The CDR3, as DNA: TGTGCTAGCAGCCCCGGACTAGCGGCATCCTACGAGCAGTACTTC. The J gene is TRBJ2-7, the V gene TRBV7-7, with 10 bases that match TRBD2. The CDR3 totals 15 residues. In germline, CDR1 is SSHAT, CDR2 FNYEAQ (reference sequence). The whole variable domain, remainder taken from reference TRBV7-7 and TRBJ2-7, is GAGVSQSPRYKVTKRGQDVTLRCDPISSHATLYWYQQALGQGPEFLTYFNYEAQPDKSGLPSDRFSAERPEGSISTLTIQRTEQRDSAMYRCASSPGLAASYEQYFGPGTRLTVT.

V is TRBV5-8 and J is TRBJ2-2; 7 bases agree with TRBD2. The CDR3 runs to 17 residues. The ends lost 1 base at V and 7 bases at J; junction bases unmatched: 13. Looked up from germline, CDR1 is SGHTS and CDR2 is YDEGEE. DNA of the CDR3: TGTGCCAGCAGCTTGCCGTGGTCGGGAGGAAGTAGCGGGGAGCTGTTTTTT. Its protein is CASSLPWSGGSSGELFF.

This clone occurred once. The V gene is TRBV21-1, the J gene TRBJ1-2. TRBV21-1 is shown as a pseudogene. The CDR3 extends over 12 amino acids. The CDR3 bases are TGTGCAACGGTCGGCCCGTCGAAGGGCTACACCTTC. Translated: CATVGPSKGYTF.

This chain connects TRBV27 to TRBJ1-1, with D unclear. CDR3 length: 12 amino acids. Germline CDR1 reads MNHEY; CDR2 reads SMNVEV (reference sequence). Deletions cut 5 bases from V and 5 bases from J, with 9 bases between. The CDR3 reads CASSHRQTEAFF. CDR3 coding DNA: TGTGCCAGCAGTCATCGACAAACTGAAGCTTTCTTT.

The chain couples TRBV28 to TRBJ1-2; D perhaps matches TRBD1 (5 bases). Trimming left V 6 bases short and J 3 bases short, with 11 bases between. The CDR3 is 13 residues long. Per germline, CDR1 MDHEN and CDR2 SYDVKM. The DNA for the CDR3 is TGTGCCAGCAGCTCAGGGTCGGACTATGGCTACACCTTC. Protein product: CASSSGSDYGYTF.

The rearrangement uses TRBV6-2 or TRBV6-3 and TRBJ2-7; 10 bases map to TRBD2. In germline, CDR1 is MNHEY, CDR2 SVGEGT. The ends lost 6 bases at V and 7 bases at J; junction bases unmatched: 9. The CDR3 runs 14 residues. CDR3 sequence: CASSSGTSVREQYF. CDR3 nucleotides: TGTGCCAGCAGCTCCGGGACTAGCGTAAGGGAGCAGTACTTC.

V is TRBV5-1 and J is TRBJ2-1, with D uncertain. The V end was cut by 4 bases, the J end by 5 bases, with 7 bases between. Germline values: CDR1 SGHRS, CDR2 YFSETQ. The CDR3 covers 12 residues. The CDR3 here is CASSPEDNEQFF. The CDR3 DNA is TGCGCCAGCAGCCCAGAGGACAATGAGCAGTTCTTC.

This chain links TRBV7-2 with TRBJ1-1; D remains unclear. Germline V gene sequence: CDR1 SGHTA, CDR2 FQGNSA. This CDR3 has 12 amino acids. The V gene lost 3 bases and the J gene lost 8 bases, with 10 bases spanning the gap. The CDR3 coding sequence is TGTGCCAGCAGCTTCCTAGGGAGCGAAGCTTTCTTT. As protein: CASSFLGSEAFF.

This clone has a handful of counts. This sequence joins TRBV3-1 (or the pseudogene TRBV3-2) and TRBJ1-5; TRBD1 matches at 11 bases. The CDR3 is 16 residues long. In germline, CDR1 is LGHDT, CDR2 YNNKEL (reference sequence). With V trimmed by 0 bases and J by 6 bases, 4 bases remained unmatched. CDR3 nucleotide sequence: TGTGCCAGCAGCCAAGAGGGGGGACAGGGGGTTCAGCCCCAGCATTTT. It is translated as CASSQEGGQGVQPQHF.

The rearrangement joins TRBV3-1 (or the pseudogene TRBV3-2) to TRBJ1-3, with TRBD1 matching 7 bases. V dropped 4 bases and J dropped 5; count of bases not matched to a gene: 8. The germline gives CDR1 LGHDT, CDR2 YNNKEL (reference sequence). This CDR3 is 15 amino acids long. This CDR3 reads CASSLTGESRNTIYF. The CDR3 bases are TGTGCCAGCAGCCTCACAGGGGAGAGTCGAAACACCATATATTTT.

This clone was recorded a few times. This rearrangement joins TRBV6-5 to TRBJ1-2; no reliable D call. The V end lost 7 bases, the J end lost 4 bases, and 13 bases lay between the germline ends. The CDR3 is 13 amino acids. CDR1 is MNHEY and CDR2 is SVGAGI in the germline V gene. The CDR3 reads CASTFGPAYGYTF. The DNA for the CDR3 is TGTGCCAGCACGTTCGGACCGGCCTATGGCTACACCTTC.

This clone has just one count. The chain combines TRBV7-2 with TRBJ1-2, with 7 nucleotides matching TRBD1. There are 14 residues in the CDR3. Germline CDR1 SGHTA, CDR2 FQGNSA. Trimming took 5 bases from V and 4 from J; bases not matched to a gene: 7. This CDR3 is CASSTYGTVYGYTF. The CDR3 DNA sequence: TGTGCCAGCAGCACCTACGGGACAGTCTATGGCTACACCTTC.

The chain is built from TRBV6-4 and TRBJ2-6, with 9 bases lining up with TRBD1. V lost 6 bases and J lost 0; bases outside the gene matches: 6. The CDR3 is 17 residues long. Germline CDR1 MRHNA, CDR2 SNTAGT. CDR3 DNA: TGTGCCAGCAGCCGGGACAGGGAGGCCTCTGGGGCCAACGTCCTGACTTTC. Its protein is CASSRDREASGANVLTF.

The CDR3: CASSYSGASNEKLFF. CDR3 coding DNA: TGTGCCAGCAGTTACTCAGGGGCATCCAATGAAAAACTGTTTTTT. V gene TRBV6-5 combines with J gene TRBJ1-4, with a weak D call TRBD1 (5 bases). The CDR3 contains 15 residues. The V gene's germline CDR1 is MNHEY and CDR2 SVGAGI. Trimming took 0 bases from V and 5 from J, leaving 10 bases between them.